These 24 T cell receptor beta chains originate from one sample sequenced in a study of T cells in Graves' hyperthyroidism and ophthalmopathy. The TCR beta CDR3 regions underwent amplification using RNA transcripts as the source. The HTBI primer set served for first-round RT-PCR of the TCR CDR3. MiXCR, applied by TCRdb to the multiplex PCR reads, yields one record per CDR3 protein. The table shows hundreds of thousands of distinct CDR3 sequences, with approximately 15% occurring only once. Input material: blood. These receptors all come from a man in his late teens or twenties with Graves' ophthalmopathy.

There are many counts of this clonotype. The J gene is TRBJ2-7, the V gene TRBV5-6; 7 nucleotides agree with TRBD1. Germline V gene data show CDR1 as SGHDT and CDR2 as YYEEEE. The junction had 7 bases not matched to a gene; V was cut back by 4 bases and J by 9 bases. This CDR3 spans 12 amino acids. In DNA, the CDR3 is TGTGCCAGCAGCATAGACAGGGCGCGGCAGTACTTC. Translated, it gives CASSIDRARQYF.

This clonotype was detected many times. The V and J genes are TRBV7-8 and TRBJ2-1; D is unclear. Germline V gene lookup returns CDR1 SGHVS and CDR2 FQNEAQ. CDR3 length: 15 residues. V lost 1 base and J lost 9, with 16 bases in between. CDR3 amino acids: CASSLGAAFAGEQFF. The CDR3 DNA reads as TGTGCCAGCAGCTTAGGGGCAGCGTTTGCAGGTGAGCAGTTCTTC.

The table lists this clonotype with many counts. The gene calls are TRBV20-1 and TRBJ2-5; D possibly matches TRBD1 or TRBD2 (7 bases each). This CDR3 comprises 14 residues. The germline CDR1 and CDR2 sequences are DFQATT and SNEGSKA (reference sequence). V was pared by 1 base and J by 5 bases, with 14 bases between. The CDR3 loop is CSARGPQGGETQYF. In DNA form, the CDR3 reads TGCAGTGCTAGAGGACCGCAGGGGGGGGAGACCCAGTACTTC.

This clonotype was counted ten times or more. The chain is built from TRBV6-1 and TRBJ2-7; possibly TRBD1 or TRBD2 for D (5 bases each). The CDR3 consists of 16 residues. Trimming took off 4 bases at V and 5 bases at J, with 21 bases between the two ends. Looked up from germline, CDR1 is MNHNS and CDR2 is SASEGT. The CDR3 DNA follows: TGTGCCAGCAGTGGGGGTAGGGGAGAACTCCTCGACGAGCAGTACTTC. The encoded protein is CASSGGRGELLDEQYF.

Regarding this clonotype: Possible read error: a much larger clone is one base away. The CDR3 reads CAGGTAYNQPQHF. CDR3 coding DNA: TGTGCCGGCGGCACCGCGTATAATCAGCCCCAGCATTTT. The rearrangement joins TRBV27 to TRBJ1-5; D call uncertain. Germline CDR1 MNHEY, CDR2 SMNVEV (reference sequence). Trimming cost V 11 bases and J 4 bases, with 15 bases left between them. CDR3 length: 13 amino acids.

The V call is TRBV19, the J call TRBJ1-5, with TRBD1 identical over 7 bases. Germline lookup yields CDR1 LNHDA and CDR2 SQIVND (reference sequence). The junction had 6 bases not matched to a gene; V was cut back by 7 bases and J by 0 bases. This CDR3 is built from 15 residues. CDR3 sequence (DNA): TGTGCCAGTACCTCGACAGGGTATAGCAATCAGCCCCAGCATTTT. Encoded protein: CASTSTGYSNQPQHF.

This clonotype came up a few times. The chain joins TRBV7-9 to TRBJ1-5, with 7 bases that match TRBD1. J gave up 4 bases and V 2 bases, and 17 bases lay outside the gene matches. Germline V lookup: CDR1 SEHNR, CDR2 FQNEAQ (reference sequence). The CDR3 covers 19 residues. The CDR3 reads CASSLIWAGGQWGNQPQHF. Here the CDR3 DNA reads TGTGCCAGCAGCTTAATCTGGGCTGGGGGACAGTGGGGGAATCAGCCCCAGCATTTT.

The V and J genes are TRBV6-5 and TRBJ1-1, with unresolved D. The V gene lost 2 bases and the J gene lost 4 bases, with 11 bases spanning the gap. Germline V lookup: CDR1 MNHEY, CDR2 SVGAGI. There are 14 residues in the CDR3. The CDR3 nucleotides are TGTGCCAGCAGTTACGGGTGTATCGCCACTGAAGCTTTCTTT. Amino acid sequence: CASSYGCIATEAFF.

As concerns this clonotype: Sequence at one end of the junction differs from germline and may be a read error. This chain connects TRBV10-3 to TRBJ2-3; the D gene is possibly TRBD1 (5 bases). CDR3 length equals 15 residues. Germline values: CDR1 ENHRY, CDR2 SYGVKD. The CDR3 loop is CAISGSLSNTGTQYF. In nucleotides, the CDR3 is TGTGCCATCAGTGGTAGCCTCTCCAACACAGGTACGCAGTATTTT.

This clonotype occurred a few times. The gene calls are TRBV6-6 and TRBJ1-4; the D is unclear. V lost 0 bases, J lost 6 bases, and 11 bases lay in between. The CDR3 is made up of 15 amino acids. Germline V gives CDR1 MNHNY, CDR2 SVGAGI (reference sequence). The CDR3 DNA reads as TGTGCCAGCAGTTACTCTGCGGAGAGCGATGAAAAACTGTTTTTT. It codes for CASSYSAESDEKLFF.

This sequence joins TRBV19 and TRBJ2-7; weak D call: TRBD1 (6 bases). The V gene lost 6 bases and the J gene lost 3 bases, with 21 bases spanning the gap. Per germline, CDR1 LNHDA and CDR2 SQIVND (reference sequence). The length of the CDR3 is 16 residues. The CDR3: CASRLTTGNRIYEQYF. The CDR3 DNA reads TGTGCCAGTAGACTTACTACAGGGAACAGGATCTACGAGCAGTACTTC. The full variable domain, in which reference TRBV19 and TRBJ2-7 provide the parts outside the CDR3, is DGGITQSPKYLFRKEGQNVTLSCEQNLNHDAMYWYRQDPGQGLRLIYYSQIVNDFQKGDIAEGYSVSREKKESFPLTVTSAQKNPTAFYLCASRLTTGNRIYEQYFGPGTRLTVT.

This clonotype came up many times. The gene calls are TRBV7-3 and TRBJ2-7; 15 nucleotides align to TRBD2. The V segment lost 5 bases and the J segment 7 bases; nucleotides outside the gene matches: 6. CDR3 size: 15 residues. CDR1 is SGHTA and CDR2 is FQGTGA in the germline V gene. The CDR3 loop is CASSQSGLAGGEQYF. CDR3 DNA sequence: TGTGCCAGCAGCCAGTCGGGACTAGCGGGAGGAGAGCAGTACTTC.

This clonotype has at least ten counts. CDR3 protein: CAWSRIYSDYGYTF. The CDR3 nucleotides read TGTGCCTGGAGTAGAATCTACAGCGACTATGGCTACACCTTC. The rearrangement joins TRBV30 to TRBJ1-2; no clear D. Germline V gene sequence: CDR1 GTSNPN, CDR2 SVGIG (reference sequence). The germline V and J ends were trimmed by 2 bases and 3 bases, with 13 bases remaining between them. The CDR3 length is 14 residues.

V gene TRBV2 combines with J gene TRBJ2-3, with TRBD2 matching 13 bases. CDR3 length equals 16 residues. Germline loops: CDR1 SNHLY, CDR2 FYNNEI. The trim removed 7 bases at V and 2 bases at J, leaving 6 bases unmatched. The CDR3 sequence is CASNPGLAGFTDTQYF. CDR3 DNA sequence: TGTGCCAGCAACCCGGGACTAGCGGGATTCACAGATACGCAGTATTTT.

The chain joins TRBV6-1 to TRBJ1-2; the match to TRBD1 covers 7 bases. The J segment lost 4 bases and the V segment lost 6 bases, leaving 5 bases of the junction unmatched. CDR3 length: 13 amino acids. Germline V gives CDR1 MNHNS, CDR2 SASEGT. The CDR3 sequence: CASSFDRVYGYTF. The CDR3 DNA sequence: TGTGCCAGCAGCTTCGACAGGGTCTATGGCTACACCTTC.

This rearrangement joins TRBV27 to TRBJ2-3; tentative D call: TRBD1 (5 bases). This CDR3 has 14 residues. Trimming took 5 bases from V and 7 from J, leaving 16 bases between them. CDR1 and CDR2 (germline): MNHEY, SMNVEV (reference sequence). CDR3 sequence: CASSRDSALYTQYF. CDR3 nucleotides: TGTGCCAGCAGTCGAGACAGCGCCCTGTATACGCAGTATTTT.

The table lists this clonotype with many counts. The CDR3 region is CASSHVPGLPSYEQYF. In nucleotides, the CDR3 is TGTGCCAGCAGCCACGTCCCGGGACTACCTTCCTACGAGCAGTACTTC. The chain combines TRBV3-1 with TRBJ2-7, with TRBD2 matching over 7 bases. This CDR3 spans 16 amino acids. V was pared by 3 bases and J by 1 base, with 9 bases of the junction left unmatched. Per the germline V gene, CDR1 is LGHDT and CDR2 is YNNKEL (reference sequence).

This clonotype was found many times. In DNA, the CDR3 is TGCGCCAGCAGCGAGGGACAGGGGGTCGGCTACACCTTC. Translation: CASSEGQGVGYTF. V and J are TRBV5-1 and TRBJ1-2; 11 bases agree with TRBD1. This CDR3 is built from 13 residues. Germline V gene data show CDR1 as SGHRS and CDR2 as YFSETQ. V lost 4 bases, J lost 8 bases, and 4 bases stayed unmatched. The whole variable domain, filled in from reference TRBV5-1 and TRBJ1-2, reads KAGVTQTPRYLIKTRGQQVTLSCSPISGHRSVSWYQQTPGQGLQFLFEYFSETQRNKGNFPGRFSGRQFSNSRSEMNVSTLELGDSALYLCASSEGQGVGYTFGSGTRLTVV.

This clonotype was counted a few times. The chain is built from TRBV19 and TRBJ2-7; TRBD1 matches at 7 bases. CDR3 length equals 14 residues. Germline CDR1 reads LNHDA; CDR2 reads SQIVND (reference sequence). Trimming cost V 3 bases and J 0 bases; bases outside gene matches: 2. Written as DNA, the CDR3 is TGTGCCAGTAGTATCTGGGACAGCTCCTACGAGCAGTACTTC. It codes for CASSIWDSSYEQYF.

In this sample, this clonotype turned up many times. The V and J genes are TRBV5-1 and TRBJ2-1; TRBD1 aligns across 11 bases. The germline V gene has CDR1 SGHRS and CDR2 YFSETQ. The CDR3 has 15 amino acids. V gave up 6 bases and J gave up 7 bases; unmatched junction bases: 9. Here the CDR3 DNA reads TGCGCCAGCACTATCGGGGACAGGGGGTTAAATGAGCAGTTCTTC. Its protein product is CASTIGDRGLNEQFF.

This clonotype was recorded a few times. The V and J genes are TRBV28 and TRBJ1-2; tentative D call: TRBD1 (5 bases). The V end was cut by 4 bases, the J end by 6 bases, with 15 bases between. Germline V gene lookup returns CDR1 MDHEN and CDR2 SYDVKM. The CDR3 sequence is 14 residues long. The CDR3 spells CASSSTEGSNGYTF. As DNA, the CDR3 is TGTGCCAGCAGTTCGACAGAGGGGTCTAATGGCTACACCTTC.

The sample holds many counts of this clonotype. CDR3 loop: CASSVGLAGVSGANVLTF. CDR3 bases: TGTGCCAGCAGCGTAGGACTAGCGGGAGTTTCGGGGGCCAACGTCCTGACTTTC. J is TRBJ2-6 and V is TRBV9, with 12 bases that match TRBD2. CDR3 length equals 18 residues. CDR1 is SGDLS, CDR2 YYNGEE, per germline. J lost 4 bases, V lost 0 bases, and 5 bases had no gene match.

This clonotype has more than one count but fewer than ten. The chain links TRBV10-3 to TRBJ1-1, with D perhaps matching TRBD1 (5 bases). V lost 11 bases and J lost 6, with 19 bases in between. CDR1 ENHRY and CDR2 SYGVKD come from the germline V gene. The CDR3 covers 13 residues. The CDR3 DNA sequence: TGTGCCGGGGGAGAGGGTCTCGGCTCTGAAGCTTTCTTT. Its protein is CAGGEGLGSEAFF.

Many counts were recorded for this clonotype. The chain uses TRBV5-1 and TRBJ1-4; TRBD1 aligns across 7 bases. Per germline, CDR1 SGHRS and CDR2 YFSETQ. The CDR3 covers 17 residues. V lost 0 bases and J lost 6; bases outside the gene matches: 11. This chain's CDR3 is CASSLGATGTAYEKLFF. The CDR3 nucleotides are TGCGCCAGCAGCTTGGGGGCAACCGGGACAGCCTATGAAAAACTGTTTTTT.